This TCR beta chain was documented in a study of immune evolution from preneoplasia to lung adenocarcinoma. Study-wide background: HLA loss of heterozygosity: about 7% AIS, around 16% MIA, about 30% ADC, none AAH.

Libraries were prepared by immunoSEQ multiplex PCR; TCRdb keeps only in-frame clonotypes and omits some of them. The sample records around 21,000 clones, approximately 71% being singletons. Macro-dissection enriched premalignant or tumor cells before nucleic acid extraction. This CDR3 contains 12 residues. The germline gives CDR1 SEHNR, CDR2 FQNEAQ (reference sequence). Trimming pared 4 bases from V and 1 base from J, leaving 4 bases between. Material for sequencing was FFPE invasive lung adenocarcinoma tissue. The clonotype was recovered from a person in their sixties or seventies with lung adenocarcinoma. The chain has TRBV7-9 and TRBJ1-1; D is unresolved. CDR3 sequence: CASSSSNTEAFF. Here the CDR3 DNA reads TGTGCCAGCAGCTCCTCGAACACTGAAGCTTTCTTT.